The 7 T cell receptor beta chains below all came from one sample that was sequenced in a study of T cell repertoires in cytomegalovirus infection. These receptors' antigens are unknown. TCRdb reprocessed the reads via MiXCR and lists one record per CDR3 protein. The repertoire has some 500,000 distinct CDR3 sequences, around two fifths of them found once; the top ten carry about half. The specimen comprised cultured PBMCs, sampled from culture after CMV antigen stimulation. The receptors shown here come from a human donor in good health (CMV status not recorded). Some clones in this sample may be carry-over from other donors' samples.

The chain combines TRBV2 with TRBJ1-4; tentative D call: TRBD1 (5 bases). This CDR3 has 15 amino acids. The V end lost 8 bases, the J end lost 0 bases, and 13 bases lay between the germline ends. CDR1 is SNHLY and CDR2 is FYNNEI in the germline V gene. In DNA, the CDR3 is TGTGCCAGCTGGGGAAGACAGACAACTAATGAAAAACTGTTTTTT. This gives the protein CASWGRQTTNEKLFF.

The V and J genes are TRBV7-9 and TRBJ1-4; unclear D gene. Trimming took 0 bases from V and 0 from J, leaving 11 bases between them. This CDR3 has 17 amino acids. In germline, CDR1 is SEHNR, CDR2 FQNEAQ (reference sequence). CDR3: CASSLAVTDATNEKLFF. DNA of the CDR3: TGTGCCAGCAGCTTAGCGGTGACCGATGCAACTAATGAAAAACTGTTTTTT.

The chain employs TRBV7-8 and TRBJ1-2; D unclear. CDR1 is SGHVS and CDR2 is FQNEAQ in the germline V gene. The CDR3 contains 14 residues. V shed 5 bases and J shed 2 bases, with 12 bases lying between them. DNA for the CDR3: TGTGCCAGCAGCCTGTTGGTGGAGAACTATGGCTACACCTTC. Translated: CASSLLVENYGYTF.

This chain uses TRBV25-1 with TRBJ1-4; TRBD1 might be the D (5 bases). The CDR3 runs 15 residues. Germline-derived CDR1 and CDR2 are MGHDK and SYGVNS. The ends were cut back, 3 bases at V and 7 bases at J, with 15 bases in the middle. In DNA, the CDR3 is TGTGCCAGCAGTGATATTAGGGGTTCAGGTGAAAAACTGTTTTTT. It codes for CASSDIRGSGEKLFF.

V gene TRBV7-6 combines with J gene TRBJ2-4, with D possibly TRBD1 on 6 matching bases. Germline CDR1 is SGHVS and CDR2 is FNYEAQ. V lost 7 bases and J lost 6, with 22 bases in between. The CDR3 runs to 16 residues. The CDR3: CASTPWTAVGRNIQYF. CDR3 coding DNA: TGTGCCAGCACTCCGTGGACAGCTGTCGGTCGAAACATTCAGTACTTC.

This clonotype was observed a handful of times. This rearrangement joins TRBV7-8 to TRBJ2-2, with TRBD2 matching over 8 bases. The CDR3 runs to 19 residues. Per the germline V gene, CDR1 is SGHVS and CDR2 is FQNEAQ. With 3 bases clipped from V and 5 bases from J, the junction kept 17 bases outside the gene matches. The CDR3: CASSFSPLGGGRTTGELFF. The DNA for the CDR3 is TGTGCCAGCAGCTTTTCCCCTCTAGGTGGCGGGAGGACGACCGGGGAGCTGTTTTTT.

The chain carries TRBV29-1 and TRBJ2-7; the match to TRBD1 covers 11 bases. The CDR3 has 14 amino acids. The V gene's germline CDR1 is SQVTM and CDR2 ANQGSEA. Losses at the gene ends were 5 bases for V and 3 bases for J; bases not matched to a gene: 6. The CDR3 bases are TGCAGCGTTTTAACCGGGACAGGGGGCTACGAGCAGTACTTC. Its protein product is CSVLTGTGGYEQYF.